Listed here are 9 T cell receptor beta chains from one sample, sequenced in a study of blood T cell repertoires in COVID-19. The repertoire was sequenced with immunoSEQ multiplex PCR; TCRdb's copy has only in-frame clones and lacks some. This table has tens of thousands of clones, around 88% appearing once. The specimen sequenced was peripheral blood. The receptors come from a human donor in a cohort sampled during active COVID-19.

This clone came up a few times. The CDR3 spells CASSRDGVYTEAFF. The CDR3 DNA reads TGTGCCAGCAGCCGAGACGGAGTCTACACTGAAGCTTTCTTT. This chain links TRBV7-6 with TRBJ1-1; no reliable D call. The V and J ends lost 5 bases and 3 bases respectively, with 13 bases between them. CDR3 length: 14 amino acids. Germline values: CDR1 SGHVS, CDR2 FNYEAQ.

This clone occurred once. The V and J genes are TRBV29-1 and TRBJ1-1, with 7 positions matching TRBD1. CDR1 SQVTM and CDR2 ANQGSEA come from the germline V gene. V lost 7 bases and J lost 6; bases outside the gene matches: 11. This CDR3 contains 13 residues. The CDR3 sequence is CSARSGGGAEAFF. The CDR3 DNA reads TGCAGCGCCCGATCAGGGGGAGGAGCTGAAGCTTTCTTT.

This chain uses TRBV11-2 with TRBJ2-3; weak D call: TRBD2 (6 bases). CDR1 is SGHAT and CDR2 is FQNNGV in the germline V gene. Between the trimmed V and J ends, which lost 5 bases and 3 bases, there was a span of 18 bases. This CDR3 comprises 16 residues. The CDR3 DNA follows: TGTGCCAGCAGCCAGCGGGCCCCGAGGCTTACAGATACGCAGTATTTT. Translated: CASSQRAPRLTDTQYF.

The chain recombines TRBV4-3 with TRBJ2-1, with D possibly matching TRBD2 (6 bases). Looked up from germline, CDR1 is LGHNA and CDR2 is YSLEER. The CDR3 has 13 residues. Trimming removed 0 bases from V and 6 bases from J, with 6 bases in between. The CDR3 DNA follows: TGCGCCAGCAGCCAAGAGGAGGGCAATGAGCAGTTCTTC. This gives the protein CASSQEEGNEQFF.

This sequence joins TRBV6-5 and TRBJ2-3, with 9 bases matching TRBD1. Germline trimming cut 8 bases from V and 5 bases from J; bases unmatched to any gene: 5. The CDR3 runs to 13 residues. Germline CDR1 MNHEY, CDR2 SVGAGI. The CDR3 region has the DNA TGTGCCAGCGGGACAGGGAGGCTAGATACGCAGTATTTT. This encodes CASGTGRLDTQYF.

This clone was seen only once. This chain uses TRBV6-5 with TRBJ1-3, with D tentatively TRBD1 (6 bases). The CDR3 length is 14 residues. Trimming left V 6 bases short and J 4 bases short, with 13 bases between. Per germline, CDR1 MNHEY and CDR2 SVGAGI. This CDR3 reads CASSSPGEGNTIYF. The CDR3 DNA is TGTGCCAGCAGCTCGCCAGGGGAAGGAAACACCATATATTTT.

This chain connects TRBV4-3 to TRBJ2-2; 8 positions agree with TRBD1. With 4 bases clipped from V and 1 base from J, the junction kept 2 bases outside the gene matches. The CDR3 covers 15 residues. The germline V gene has CDR1 LGHNA and CDR2 YSLEER. The CDR3 DNA reads TGCGCCAGCAGCCCTGGACAGGGGAACACCGGGGAGCTGTTTTTT. Protein product: CASSPGQGNTGELFF.

The rearrangement links TRBV11-1 to TRBJ1-2, with 8 positions matching TRBD1. Per germline, CDR1 SGHAT and CDR2 FQDESV (reference sequence). Trimming at V came to 5 bases and at J to 6 bases, leaving 5 bases not matched to a gene. This CDR3 contains 13 residues. The CDR3 coding sequence is TGTGCCAGCAGCCTGCAGGGGGCAGATGGCTACACCTTC. It is translated as CASSLQGADGYTF.

CDR3 nucleotide sequence: TGTGCCAGCAGGGGACAGGAGAGAACTGAAGCTTTCTTT. Amino acid sequence: CASRGQERTEAFF. The chain combines TRBV28 with TRBJ1-1, with TRBD1 matching 8 bases. The CDR3 runs to 13 residues. Germline assignment: CDR1 MDHEN and CDR2 SYDVKM. J was trimmed by 5 bases and V by 6 bases; bases with no gene match: 5.